This entry features one T cell receptor beta chain sequence. This sample stems from a study of shared clonotypes between healthy human individuals. Terminally differentiated effector memory CD45RA+ cells were excluded from the naive CD8 cells, which were CD45RO-negative and positively selected for CCR7. Produced via immunoSEQ multiplex PCR; TCRdb's table is partial and in-frame only. The profile shows about 580,000 clones, roughly 98% of them singletons. The germline V and J ends were trimmed by 3 bases and 2 bases, with 6 bases remaining between them. The CDR3 is made up of 13 amino acids. In germline, CDR1 is SGHDN, CDR2 FVKESK.

This receptor was identified in a man aged 25 to 40 in good health. The chain joins TRBV14 to TRBJ2-3; D not certain. Material: naive CD8+ T cells sorted from blood. The CDR3 reads CASSHHYTDTQYF. The CDR3 region has the DNA TGTGCCAGCAGCCACCATTACACAGATACGCAGTATTTT.